The clone carrying this T cell receptor beta chain was counted between two and nine times. What it binds is not known. The data belong to a study of T cell repertoires in cytomegalovirus infection. Looking at the study overall: Researchers turned to recently identified HLA-C-restricted CMV epitopes as well as well-studied HLA-B-restricted ones.

V lost 7 bases and J 7 bases, leaving 17 bases between the germline ends. This CDR3 is built from 14 residues. MiXCR was run by TCRdb on the reads, yielding one entry per CDR3 protein. Seen here are roughly 990,000 distinct CDR3 sequences, roughly 31% observed once, and the top ten hold about an eighth. Study-wide points: The response measured ex vivo was dominated by TCR beta clonotypes (HLA-C-restricted and CMV-specific).

V usage is TRBV12-3 or TRBV12-4 and J usage is TRBJ2-1; tentative D call: TRBD2 (6 bases). The origin of this receptor is a human donor in good health (CMV status not recorded). Some clones in this sample may be carry-over from other donors' samples. Sequences were derived from cultured CD8+ T cells from PBMCs, sampled from culture after CMV antigen stimulation. The CDR3 spells CASIFGGAGNEQFF. The CDR3 DNA follows: TGTGCCAGCATCTTCGGCGGGGCGGGTAATGAGCAGTTCTTC.